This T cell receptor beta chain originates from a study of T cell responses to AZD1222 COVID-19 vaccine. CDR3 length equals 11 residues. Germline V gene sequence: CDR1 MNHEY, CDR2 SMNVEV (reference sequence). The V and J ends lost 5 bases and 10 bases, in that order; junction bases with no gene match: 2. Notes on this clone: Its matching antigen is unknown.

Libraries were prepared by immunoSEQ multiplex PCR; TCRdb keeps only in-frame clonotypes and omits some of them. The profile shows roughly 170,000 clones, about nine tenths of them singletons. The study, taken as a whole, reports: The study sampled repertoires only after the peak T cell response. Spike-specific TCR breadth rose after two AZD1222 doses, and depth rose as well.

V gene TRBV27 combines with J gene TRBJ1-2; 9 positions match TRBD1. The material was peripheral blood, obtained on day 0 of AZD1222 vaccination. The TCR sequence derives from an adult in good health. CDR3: CASSGQGSYTF. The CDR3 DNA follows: TGTGCCAGCAGTGGACAGGGGTCCTACACCTTC.